The clone carrying this TCR beta chain came up a few times. What it binds is not known. This CDR3 contains 14 residues. Germline values: CDR1 SGHRS, CDR2 YFSETQ. Trimming removed 7 bases from V and 0 bases from J; junction bases left unmatched: 2. This specimen comes from a study of response to subunit inactivated influenza vaccine. Notes on the study in general: After each seasonal influenza vaccination, few new T cells are recruited, the authors suggested.

TCRdb analysed the RT-PCR reads with MiXCR anew, one entry per CDR3 protein. The table records 750,000 to 850,000 distinct CDR3 sequences, around 20% of them present only once. The chain joins TRBV5-1 to TRBJ2-3; 10 bases are shared with TRBD2. The starting material was PBMCs from blood, obtained around 5 days after vaccination. The TCR originated in a man over 45 who received an inactivated influenza vaccine. CDR3 in DNA: TGCGCCAGCGCGACTAGCGGGAGCACAGATACGCAGTATTTT. It specifies CASATSGSTDTQYF.